These 24 T cell receptor beta chains were all obtained from the same sample, sequenced in a study of T cell repertoires in cytomegalovirus infection. No antigen has been identified for these receptors. TCRdb ran MiXCR on the reads and lists one entry per CDR3 protein. The repertoire has hundreds of thousands of distinct CDR3 sequences, 30% to 40% of them found once; the top ten carry roughly 18%. Sequenced material: cultured PBMCs, taken from culture after CMV antigen stimulation. The receptors derive from a human donor in good health (CMV status not recorded). Some clones in this sample may be carry-over from other donors' samples.

The CDR3, as DNA: TGTGCCATCAGAGTGACAGGGGGTGATGGCTACACCTTC. Translating it yields CAIRVTGGDGYTF. The V gene is TRBV10-3, the J gene TRBJ1-2, with 9 nucleotides matching TRBD1. CDR3 length: 13 residues. Germline CDR1 reads ENHRY; CDR2 reads SYGVKD. The trim removed 6 bases at V and 6 bases at J, leaving 5 bases unmatched.

This clonotype was observed a few times. CDR3: CASWVRGHTEAFF. CDR3 in DNA: TGTGCCAGCTGGGTGAGGGGGCACACTGAAGCTTTCTTT. The genes are TRBV27 and TRBJ1-1; the match to TRBD1 covers 7 bases. V lost 8 bases, J lost 3 bases, and 6 bases stayed unmatched. The V gene's germline CDR1 is MNHEY and CDR2 SMNVEV (reference sequence). This CDR3 spans 13 amino acids.

The chain employs TRBV12-3 or TRBV12-4 and TRBJ2-2; D ambiguous. This CDR3 comprises 14 residues. Trimming removed 3 bases from V and 6 bases from J, with 11 bases in between. The CDR3 DNA follows: TGTGCCAGCAGTTTGATACCAGTCGCCGGGGAGCTGTTTTTT. Its protein product is CASSLIPVAGELFF.

This clonotype turned up a few times. The chain carries TRBV12-3 or TRBV12-4 and TRBJ2-1, with D perhaps assigned TRBD1 or TRBD2 (5 bases each). The V and J ends lost 5 bases and 1 base respectively, with 15 bases between them. The CDR3 is 16 amino acids. This CDR3 reads CASSPGTTGSYNEQFF. The DNA of the CDR3 is TGTGCCAGCAGTCCTGGGACGACTGGTTCCTACAATGAGCAGTTCTTC.

This clonotype was seen more than once but under ten times. V usage is TRBV19 and J usage is TRBJ2-1; no definite D call. This CDR3 is 15 amino acids long. CDR1 and CDR2 (germline): LNHDA, SQIVND (reference sequence). Trimming removed 3 bases from V and 5 bases from J, with 14 bases in between. The CDR3 reads CASSIGKSSNNEQFF. Here the CDR3 DNA reads TGTGCCAGTAGTATTGGGAAGTCGAGTAACAATGAGCAGTTCTTC. The whole variable domain, filled in from reference TRBV19 and TRBJ2-1, reads DGGITQSPKYLFRKEGQNVTLSCEQNLNHDAMYWYRQDPGQGLRLIYYSQIVNDFQKGDIAEGYSVSREKKESFPLTVTSAQKNPTAFYLCASSIGKSSNNEQFFGPGTRLTVL.

This clonotype has more than one count but fewer than ten. The chain combines TRBV20-1 with TRBJ2-5; no clear D gene. Trimming took 3 bases from V and 5 from J, leaving 19 bases between them. The CDR3 has 15 residues. From germline, CDR1 is DFQATT and CDR2 SNEGSKA (reference sequence). The CDR3, as DNA: TGCAGTGCTAGCGAATTCACCTACCCTCAGGAGACCCAGTACTTC. It encodes CSASEFTYPQETQYF.

This clonotype was detected only a few times. The J gene is TRBJ2-1, the V gene TRBV18; possible D gene TRBD1, 5 bases. Between the trimmed V and J ends, which lost 6 bases and 0 bases, there was a span of 12 bases. This CDR3 region has 15 residues. Per germline, CDR1 KGHSH and CDR2 LQKENI. CDR3 region: CASSLQGLSYNEQFF. Written as DNA, the CDR3 is TGTGCCAGCTCCCTCCAGGGCCTCTCCTACAATGAGCAGTTCTTC.

A few counts support this clonotype. This chain connects TRBV7-9 to TRBJ1-4; D gene uncertain. The CDR3 contains 16 residues. The germline V gene encodes CDR1 SEHNR and CDR2 FQNEAQ (reference sequence). The ends were cut back, 5 bases at V and 8 bases at J, with 21 bases in the middle. CDR3 sequence (DNA): TGTGCCAGCAGCCGGTCGGGAAATCCCTACACGGAAAAACTGTTTTTT. Translating gives CASSRSGNPYTEKLFF.

This clonotype occurred a few times. The J gene is TRBJ2-7, the V gene TRBV7-9; D might be TRBD1 or TRBD2, each matching 5 bases. The CDR3 runs to 18 residues. Germline loops: CDR1 SEHNR, CDR2 FQNEAQ (reference sequence). V was clipped by 5 bases and J by 3 bases, with 26 bases between them. The CDR3 spells CASSTRPGTPENVYEQYF. Here the CDR3 DNA reads TGTGCCAGCAGCACCCGCCCCGGGACCCCAGAAAATGTCTACGAGCAGTACTTC.

This clonotype came up a few times. V and J are TRBV7-2 and TRBJ2-1; D may match TRBD1 or TRBD2 (6 bases each). The germline V gene encodes CDR1 SGHTA and CDR2 FQGNSA. V was pared by 1 base and J by 12 bases, with 19 bases between. This CDR3 spans 15 amino acids. CDR3 DNA sequence: TGTGCCAGCAGCTTAGGCCTCGGGGAGGCAGGGGTGCAGTTCTTC. Translated, it gives CASSLGLGEAGVQFF.

The table lists this clonotype with a few counts. The rearrangement uses TRBV6-5 and TRBJ1-2; the match to TRBD1 covers 8 bases. J gave up 4 bases and V 0 bases, and 4 bases lay outside the gene matches. The CDR3 has 15 residues. Germline V gene lookup returns CDR1 MNHEY and CDR2 SVGAGI. CDR3 sequence reads: CASSYSQGVGYGYTF. The CDR3 DNA sequence: TGTGCCAGCAGTTACTCACAGGGGGTGGGCTATGGCTACACCTTC.

This clonotype was observed a single time. The V call is TRBV5-1, the J call TRBJ2-2; D gene ambiguous. The V and J ends lost 4 bases and 6 bases respectively, with 19 bases between them. CDR1 and CDR2 (germline): SGHRS, YFSETQ. This CDR3 region has 16 residues. The chain's CDR3 is CASSVGRAPGPGELFF. CDR3 DNA: TGCGCCAGCAGCGTAGGACGGGCCCCCGGGCCCGGGGAGCTGTTTTTT.

The J gene is TRBJ2-1, the V gene TRBV7-4; 10 bases map to TRBD2. Germline V CDR1 and CDR2: SGHVT, SQSDAQ. V shed 3 bases and J 2 bases; nucleotides not matched to a gene: 7. The CDR3 has 17 residues. In nucleotides, the CDR3 is TGTGCCAGCAGCTTCCGTAGCGGGGGGCCCACCTACAATGAGCAGTTCTTC. Protein: CASSFRSGGPTYNEQFF.

This clonotype was seen more than once but under ten times. V and J are TRBV5-1 and TRBJ1-4, with TRBD1 as a possible D gene (5 bases). The CDR3 covers 16 residues. Germline-derived CDR1 and CDR2 are SGHRS and YFSETQ. V lost 4 bases and J lost 3, with 16 bases in between. The CDR3 region has the DNA TGCGCCAGCAGCACGCAACCGGGGGTAGCTAATGAAAAACTGTTTTTT. Translated, it gives CASSTQPGVANEKLFF.

The genes are TRBV15 and TRBJ2-7, with D uncertain. CDR1 is LNHNV and CDR2 is YYDKDF in the germline V gene (reference sequence). The ends were cut back, 3 bases at V and 0 bases at J, with 9 bases in the middle. The CDR3 loop spans 14 amino acids. This CDR3 reads CATSRRPSSYEQYF. CDR3 sequence (DNA): TGTGCCACCAGCAGGCGGCCGAGCTCCTACGAGCAGTACTTC.

The gene calls are TRBV7-4 and TRBJ2-7; TRBD1 aligns across 8 bases. The CDR3 sequence is 13 residues long. Germline CDR1 reads SGHVT; CDR2 reads SQSDAQ. The J segment lost 5 bases and the V segment lost 4 bases, leaving 4 bases of the junction unmatched. The CDR3 loop reads CASSSDRADEQYF. The CDR3 DNA follows: TGTGCCAGCAGCTCGGACAGGGCTGACGAGCAGTACTTC.

This clonotype showed up just a few times. The chain is built from TRBV7-9 and TRBJ2-3, with D tentatively TRBD1 (6 bases). The length of the CDR3 is 18 residues. CDR1 is SEHNR and CDR2 is FQNEAQ in the germline V gene (reference sequence). V lost 4 bases and J lost 0, with 20 bases in between. CDR3 residues: CASSSRVGDIRSTDTQYF. The DNA for the CDR3 is TGTGCCAGCAGCTCACGAGTGGGGGACATTCGGAGCACAGATACGCAGTATTTT.

In its sample, this clonotype was seen a few times. V and J are TRBV11-3 and TRBJ1-2, with D possibly being TRBD1 (5 bases). Trimming shortened V by 4 bases and J by 6 bases, and 15 bases separated the two germline ends. The CDR3 sequence is 14 residues long. The germline V gene has CDR1 SGHNT and CDR2 YENEEA. CDR3 sequence: CASSCGGKVDGYTF. The CDR3 DNA follows: TGTGCCAGCAGCTGCGGGGGAAAGGTCGATGGCTACACCTTC.

The V and J genes are TRBV15 and TRBJ2-1; TRBD2 agrees at 11 bases. Per germline, CDR1 LNHNV and CDR2 YYDKDF (reference sequence). CDR3 length: 18 residues. V lost 7 bases and J lost 4; bases outside the gene matches: 15. The CDR3 nucleotides read TGTGCCACCACCCAGGAGAGGGCTAGCGGGAGGATGTACAATGAGCAGTTCTTC. It yields the protein CATTQERASGRMYNEQFF.

This chain connects TRBV2 to TRBJ1-2; TRBD1 matches at 10 bases. J gave up 11 bases and V 6 bases, and 9 bases lay outside the gene matches. The CDR3 covers 13 residues. Looked up from germline, CDR1 is SNHLY and CDR2 is FYNNEI. CDR3 amino acids: CASRGTGAEGYTF. DNA of the CDR3: TGTGCCAGCAGGGGGACAGGGGCCGAAGGGTACACCTTC.

V gene TRBV11-2 combines with J gene TRBJ2-1, with 10 bases lining up with TRBD2. V lost 5 bases, J lost 2 bases, and 15 bases stayed unmatched. Germline lookup yields CDR1 SGHAT and CDR2 FQNNGV. The CDR3 is 19 amino acids. CDR3 nucleotides: TGTGCCAGCAGCCCGGCATTCCGTAAGCGGGAGGGCCCCTACAATGAGCAGTTCTTC. As protein: CASSPAFRKREGPYNEQFF. The entire variable domain, with the rest obtained from reference TRBV11-2 and TRBJ2-1, is as follows: EAGVAQSPRYKIIEKRQSVAFWCNPISGHATLYWYQQILGQGPKLLIQFQNNGVVDDSQLPKDRFSAERLKGVDSTLKIQPAKLEDSAVYLCASSPAFRKREGPYNEQFFGPGTRLTVL.

The rearrangement joins TRBV6-1 to TRBJ2-1, with 8 bases lining up with TRBD1. Germline V CDR1 and CDR2: MNHNS, SASEGT. CDR3 size: 15 residues. The V gene end was trimmed by 3 bases and the J gene end by 7 bases; junction bases not matched to a gene: 8. The CDR3 region has the DNA TGTGCCAGCAGTGATCCCCGGACAGGGCGAAATGAGCAGTTCTTC. Translation gives CASSDPRTGRNEQFF.

This clonotype showed up just a few times. This sequence joins TRBV4-2 and TRBJ2-1, with a possible D match to TRBD1 (6 bases). V lost 0 bases, J lost 5 bases, and 11 bases lay in between. Germline values: CDR1 LGHNA, CDR2 YNFKEQ. This CDR3 has 15 amino acids. The CDR3, as DNA: TGTGCCAGCAGCCAAGATAGGCAGGGGAACAATGAGCAGTTCTTC. Protein: CASSQDRQGNNEQFF.

The V and J genes are TRBV7-2 and TRBJ2-5; no clear D gene. The germline gives CDR1 SGHTA, CDR2 FQGNSA. With 1 base removed from V and 7 bases from J, the gap between germline ends came to 10 bases. CDR3 length equals 13 residues. Here the CDR3 DNA reads TGTGCCAGCAGCTTAGGTGGCGATGTGACCCAGTACTTC. Its protein is CASSLGGDVTQYF.